This T cell receptor (beta chain) appears in the sequencing data of a study of T cell changes during pregnancy in multiple sclerosis (dated by TCRdb to between 2018 and 2021). Describing the broader study: In women with multiple sclerosis, the researchers looked at how the T cell repertoire shifted as pregnancy progressed.

Regarding this clone: Its antigen is still unknown. The record has no base qualities; no much larger clone is one base away.

The junction carries 13 bases between V and J, which are trimmed by 5 bases and 2 bases respectively. Taken from cysteine to phenylalanine, the CDR3 has 15 residues. Only the CDR3 DNA stays, 45 bases, in frame from base 1. Via the germline V gene (reference sequence), CDR1 is SEHNR and CDR2 FQNEAQ. The library was built by means of the immunoSEQ multiplex PCR assay. This immuneACCESS table, as held by TCRdb, lists in-frame sequences with V and J called but not all clones. Of the missing ones, under half trace to an unresolved V gene in checked studies; the others have no known cause. The sample table contains about 68,000 clones; only one count was recorded for just over 90% of them. The top ten constitute 1.5% of the sample.

The sequenced sample was peripheral blood, obtained in the third trimester of pregnancy. The TCR originated in a female donor with multiple sclerosis, enrolled in a pregnancy study. The chain was built from TRBV7-9 and TRBJ1-3, with TRBD1 tentatively as D gene (5 bases match). The CDR3 region has the sequence CASSPGRGAGNTIYF. The sequenced DNA: TGTGCCAGCAGCCCCGGACGGGGGGCTGGAAACACCATATATTTT.